The 18 T cell receptor beta chains given below trace back to one sample, sequenced in a study of T-cell reconstitution after alpha-beta-depleted transplantation in children. Unique molecular identifiers tagged the TCRbeta library. TCRdb re-called the PCR reads through MiXCR, storing one row per CDR3 protein. The sample includes 450,000 to 700,000 distinct CDR3 sequences, 25% to 30% of them seen just once. Sequenced here: PBMCs, sampled before TCRalphabeta/CD19-depleted stem cell transplant. The receptors were gathered from a boy under two years old with Wiskott-Aldrich syndrome, due to receive a stem cell transplant.

The CDR3 nucleotides read TGTGCCACCGCAGGGGTGCTGGGACTAGCGGCCTACGAGCAGTACTTC. Encoded protein: CATAGVLGLAAYEQYF. The chain combines TRBV15 with TRBJ2-7, with TRBD2 matching over 11 bases. V dropped 8 bases and J dropped 2; count of bases not matched to a gene: 11. Looked up from germline, CDR1 is LNHNV and CDR2 is YYDKDF (reference sequence). This CDR3 comprises 16 residues.

The CDR3 reads CASSGRRTGARETQYF. CDR3 bases: TGTGCCAGCAGCGGCCGAAGGACAGGGGCTAGGGAGACCCAGTACTTC. The rearrangement joins TRBV7-9 to TRBJ2-5; 9 bases align to TRBD1. This CDR3 is built from 16 residues. Germline CDR1 and CDR2: SEHNR and FQNEAQ (reference sequence). V was clipped by 5 bases and J by 5 bases; unmatched bases: 12. The full variable domain, with the rest looked up from reference TRBV7-9 and TRBJ2-5, is DTGVSQNPRHKITKRGQNVTFRCDPISEHNRLYWYRQTLGQGPEFLTYFQNEAQLEKSRLLSDRFSAERPKGSFSTLEIQRTEQGDSAMYLCASSGRRTGARETQYFGPGTRLLVL.

The chain is built from TRBV5-1 and TRBJ2-1, with 7 positions matching TRBD1. The length of the CDR3 is 17 residues. Losses at the gene ends were 4 bases for V and 4 bases for J; bases not matched to a gene: 14. Germline assignment: CDR1 SGHRS and CDR2 YFSETQ. CDR3 in DNA: TGCGCCAGCAGCCGGGGACAGAGGGCATCCCCTTACAATGAGCAGTTCTTC. Its translation is CASSRGQRASPYNEQFF.

The CDR3 bases are TGCAGTGCTAGGTATGGCGGGGATGAGCAGTTCTTC. Translation: CSARYGGDEQFF. V is TRBV20-1 and J is TRBJ2-1, with a tentative D call TRBD2 (6 bases). Germline-derived CDR1 and CDR2 are DFQATT and SNEGSKA (reference sequence). The length of the CDR3 is 12 residues. V shed 3 bases and J shed 8 bases, with 11 bases lying between them.

This clonotype was detected only a few times. The rearrangement uses TRBV5-1 and TRBJ2-2; D ambiguous. Trimming took off 0 bases at V and 1 base at J, with 10 bases between the two ends. CDR1 and CDR2 from the germline V gene are SGHRS and YFSETQ. The CDR3 has 16 residues. The CDR3 DNA sequence: TGCGCCAGCAGCTTGGATCGTCGGGTGAACACCGGGGAGCTGTTTTTT. Protein product: CASSLDRRVNTGELFF.

This clonotype was picked up many times. The chain has TRBV29-1 and TRBJ2-7; TRBD1 matches at 10 bases. Germline CDR1 SQVTM, CDR2 ANQGSEA. V trimming: 6 bases; J trimming: 4 bases; junction bases outside the gene matches: 3. This CDR3 is 12 amino acids long. The CDR3 region has the DNA TGCAGCGTGACGGGACAGGGGTACGAGCAGTACTTC. This gives the protein CSVTGQGYEQYF.

This clonotype was detected only a few times. The genes are TRBV7-2 and TRBJ2-1, with TRBD2 matching 8 bases. The CDR3 has 18 residues. The germline V gene has CDR1 SGHTA and CDR2 FQGNSA. Trimming removed 0 bases from V and 3 bases from J; junction bases left unmatched: 10. CDR3 DNA sequence: TGTGCCAGCAGCTTAGCGCCTACCCGGGCGGGGGGCTACAATGAGCAGTTCTTC. Translating gives CASSLAPTRAGGYNEQFF.

Here the CDR3 DNA reads TGCGCCAGCAGTGACCCGGGGCCAACACACACCGGGGAGCTGTTTTTT. This encodes CASSDPGPTHTGELFF. The chain uses TRBV10-2 and TRBJ2-2; tentatively, D is TRBD1 or TRBD2 (5 bases each). Germline V lookup: CDR1 WSHSY, CDR2 SAAADI. V was cut by 3 bases and J by 3 bases, with 14 bases left in between. CDR3 size: 16 residues.

Many counts were recorded for this clonotype. The genes are TRBV7-9 and TRBJ1-2, with D perhaps matching TRBD1 (5 bases). Germline V gene lookup returns CDR1 SEHNR and CDR2 FQNEAQ (reference sequence). V was shortened by 2 bases and J by 5 bases, with 15 bases between the two germline ends. The CDR3 runs to 15 residues. For the CDR3, the DNA is TGTGCCAGCAGCTTAACCCAGGGCCCCTTTTATGGCTACACCTTC. It specifies CASSLTQGPFYGYTF.

This chain links TRBV29-1 with TRBJ2-1; no reliable D call. V lost 2 bases and J lost 8, with 7 bases in between. The V gene's germline CDR1 is SQVTM and CDR2 ANQGSEA. The CDR3 runs 11 residues. CDR3 in DNA: TGCAGCGTTGAATCCATTGATGAGCAGTTCTTC. Encoded protein: CSVESIDEQFF.

This clonotype turned up a few times. The gene calls are TRBV6-1 and TRBJ1-1; TRBD1 might be the D (5 bases). Trimming stripped 1 base from V and 10 bases from J, with 16 bases between. The CDR3 runs to 14 residues. Germline V gene data show CDR1 as MNHNS and CDR2 as SASEGT. Written as DNA, the CDR3 is TGTGCCAGCAGTGAAGTCGGGGGACGGTTGGGAGCTTTCTTT. This gives the protein CASSEVGGRLGAFF.

This chain links TRBV9 with TRBJ2-6; no firm D call. The CDR3 consists of 15 residues. Trimming took off 3 bases at V and 0 bases at J, with 7 bases between the two ends. Germline CDR1 reads SGDLS; CDR2 reads YYNGEE. The CDR3, as DNA: TGTGCCAGCAGCGCTGTCGGCTCTGGGGCCAACGTCCTGACTTTC. Protein sequence: CASSAVGSGANVLTF.

This clonotype was observed at least ten times. This chain uses TRBV20-1 with TRBJ2-2; 7 bases line up with TRBD1. This CDR3 region has 12 residues. CDR1 is DFQATT, CDR2 SNEGSKA, per germline (reference sequence). Trimming removed 7 bases from V and 7 bases from J; junction bases left unmatched: 6. CDR3 residues: CSVQGVGGELFF. CDR3 sequence (DNA): TGCAGTGTCCAGGGGGTAGGCGGGGAGCTGTTTTTT.

V gene TRBV12-3 or TRBV12-4 combines with J gene TRBJ2-3; D unresolved. V was shortened by 6 bases and J by 2 bases, with 27 bases between the two germline ends. CDR3 length equals 19 residues. CDR3 region: CASSLYKVKNLAHTDTQYF. The CDR3 DNA follows: TGTGCCAGCAGCCTATACAAGGTGAAGAATTTAGCCCACACAGATACGCAGTATTTT.

The genes are TRBV7-9 and TRBJ2-1; no definite D call. Between the trimmed V and J ends, which lost 3 bases and 10 bases, there was a span of 7 bases. In germline, CDR1 is SEHNR, CDR2 FQNEAQ (reference sequence). The length of the CDR3 is 11 residues. CDR3 region: CASSLTVEQFF. The CDR3 region has the DNA TGTGCCAGCAGCTTGACGGTCGAGCAGTTCTTC.

This clonotype was observed a handful of times. This chain joins TRBV21-1 and TRBJ2-7; the table assigns TRBD1, which was not confirmed against the DNA. TRBV21-1 is a pseudogene. The CDR3 runs to 15 residues. CDR3: CASSNVARAFHEQYF. The CDR3 DNA reads TGTGCCAGCAGCAACGTGGCCAGGGCTTTCCACGAGCAGTACTTC.

This clonotype was detected a few times. The chain is built from TRBV4-2 and TRBJ1-2, with 7 bases matching TRBD1. CDR1 and CDR2 from the germline V gene are LGHNA and YNFKEQ. V was clipped by 4 bases and J by 2 bases; unmatched bases: 4. The CDR3 spans 14 residues. In DNA form, the CDR3 reads TGTGCCAGCAGCCTATGGGACAGAAACTATGGCTACACCTTC. Translated, it gives CASSLWDRNYGYTF.

This chain connects TRBV3-1 to TRBJ2-1; 15 bases are a match to TRBD2. After removal of 0 bases from V and 7 bases from J, the junction contained 4 bases not matched to a gene. Germline-derived CDR1 and CDR2 are LGHDT and YNNKEL (reference sequence). The CDR3 runs to 17 residues. CDR3 region: CASSQETGLAGGNEQFF. The DNA for the CDR3 is TGTGCCAGCAGCCAAGAGACAGGACTAGCGGGAGGGAATGAGCAGTTCTTC.